In its sample, the clone carrying this TCR beta chain was seen many times. The J segment lost 4 bases and the V segment lost 4 bases, leaving 4 bases of the junction unmatched. The germline V gene encodes CDR1 LGHDT and CDR2 YNNKEL (reference sequence). The CDR3 extends over 14 amino acids. This specimen comes from a study of regulatory T cells in long-lasting Graves disease. Libraries of TCR beta came from iRepertoire HTBI primers plus Arm-PCR of CDR3 regions. A single record per CDR3 protein comes from TCRdb applying MiXCR to the multiplex PCR reads. Seen here are about 420,000 distinct CDR3 sequences, less than 20% observed once, and the top ten hold about 23%. The sample's time point: newly diagnosed GD, antithyroid drugs for less than 3 months. PBMCs provided the RNA from which the TCR library was made. These same data were also listed under a study on T cells in Graves' hyperthyroidism and ophthalmopathy.

This chain links TRBV3-1 with TRBJ2-3, with 8 positions matching TRBD2. The sample here was peripheral blood mononuclear cells (PBMCs), taken at new diagnosis, from a patient treated with antithyroid drugs. The sequence was obtained from a woman aged 18-30 years with Graves disease. CDR3 region: CASSPTTSADTQYF. CDR3 nucleotide sequence: TGTGCCAGCAGCCCCACGACTAGCGCAGATACGCAGTATTTT.